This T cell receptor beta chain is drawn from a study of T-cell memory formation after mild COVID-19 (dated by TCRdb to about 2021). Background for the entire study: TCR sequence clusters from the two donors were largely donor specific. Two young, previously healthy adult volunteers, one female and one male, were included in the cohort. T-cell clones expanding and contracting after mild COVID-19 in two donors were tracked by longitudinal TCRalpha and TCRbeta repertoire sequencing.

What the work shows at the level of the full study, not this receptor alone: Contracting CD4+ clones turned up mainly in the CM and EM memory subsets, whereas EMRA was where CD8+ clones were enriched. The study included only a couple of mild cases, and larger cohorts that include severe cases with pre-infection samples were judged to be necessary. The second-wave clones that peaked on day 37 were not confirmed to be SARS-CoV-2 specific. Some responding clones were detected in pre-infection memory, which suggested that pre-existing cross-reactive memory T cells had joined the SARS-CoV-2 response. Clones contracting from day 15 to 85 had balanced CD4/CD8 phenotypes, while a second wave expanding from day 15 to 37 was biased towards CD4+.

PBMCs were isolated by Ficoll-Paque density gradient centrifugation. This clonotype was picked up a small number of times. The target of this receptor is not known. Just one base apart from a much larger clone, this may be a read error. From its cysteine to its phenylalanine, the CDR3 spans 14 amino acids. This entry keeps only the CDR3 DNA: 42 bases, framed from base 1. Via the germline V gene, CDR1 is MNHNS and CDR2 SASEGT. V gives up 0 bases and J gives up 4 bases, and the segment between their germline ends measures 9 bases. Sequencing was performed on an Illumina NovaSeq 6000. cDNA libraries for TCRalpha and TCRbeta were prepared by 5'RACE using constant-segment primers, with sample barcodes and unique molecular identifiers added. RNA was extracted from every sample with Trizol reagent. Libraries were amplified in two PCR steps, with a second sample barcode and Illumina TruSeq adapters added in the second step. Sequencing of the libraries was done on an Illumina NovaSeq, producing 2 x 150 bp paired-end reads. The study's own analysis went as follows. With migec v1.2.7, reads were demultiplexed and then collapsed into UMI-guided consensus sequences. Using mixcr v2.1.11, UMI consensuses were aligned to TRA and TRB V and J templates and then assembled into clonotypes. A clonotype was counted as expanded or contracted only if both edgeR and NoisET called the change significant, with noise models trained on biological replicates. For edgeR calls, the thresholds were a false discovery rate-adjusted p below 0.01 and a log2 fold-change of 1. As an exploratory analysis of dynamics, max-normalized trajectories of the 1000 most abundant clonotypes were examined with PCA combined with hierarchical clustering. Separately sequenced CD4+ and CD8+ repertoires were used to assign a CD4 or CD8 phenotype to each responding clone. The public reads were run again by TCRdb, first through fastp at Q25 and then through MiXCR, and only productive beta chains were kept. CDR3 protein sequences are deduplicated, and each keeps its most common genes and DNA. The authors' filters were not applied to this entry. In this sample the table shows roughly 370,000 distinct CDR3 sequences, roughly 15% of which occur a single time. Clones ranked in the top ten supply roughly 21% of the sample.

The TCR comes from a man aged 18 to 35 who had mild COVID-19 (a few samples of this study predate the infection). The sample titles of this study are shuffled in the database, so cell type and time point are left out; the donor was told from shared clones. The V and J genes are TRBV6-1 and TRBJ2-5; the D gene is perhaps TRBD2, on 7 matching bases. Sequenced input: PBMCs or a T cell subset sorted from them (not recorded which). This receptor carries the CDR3 CASSEAGGRETQYF. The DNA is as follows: TGTGCCAGCAGTGAAGCGGGGGGGCGAGAGACCCAGTACTTC.